The clone carrying this T cell receptor (beta chain) is a singleton in its sample. The sample belongs to a study of blood T cell repertoires in COVID-19. Background on the study: Some COVID-19 samples were acute and others convalescent; all came from the United States, Italy and Spain.

Participants' reported clinical history set cohort assignment. Original data processing: Reference gene primer amplification gave estimated nucleated cell counts. Sequencing was performed with immunoSEQ multiplex PCR; in TCRdb, only in-frame clones are kept and a portion is missing. The V and J calls and clone size come from that table; D and trimming were worked out from the DNA. Seen here are under 300,000 clones, roughly 88% observed once, and the top ten hold about 3.4%. The sample consisted of PBMCs or T cells enriched from blood (not recorded which). The TCR sequence derives from a middle-aged woman who had been exposed to COVID-19.

The CDR3 sequence is CASSLGGRSREDQPQHF. The DNA for the CDR3 is TGTGCCAGCAGCTTAGGGGGTCGTTCCCGGGAGGATCAGCCCCAGCATTTT. The rearrangement uses TRBV7-2 and TRBJ1-5; D unresolved. Per the germline V gene, CDR1 is SGHTA and CDR2 is FQGNSA. The CDR3 has 17 residues. Trimming pared 1 base from V and 5 bases from J, leaving 18 bases between.